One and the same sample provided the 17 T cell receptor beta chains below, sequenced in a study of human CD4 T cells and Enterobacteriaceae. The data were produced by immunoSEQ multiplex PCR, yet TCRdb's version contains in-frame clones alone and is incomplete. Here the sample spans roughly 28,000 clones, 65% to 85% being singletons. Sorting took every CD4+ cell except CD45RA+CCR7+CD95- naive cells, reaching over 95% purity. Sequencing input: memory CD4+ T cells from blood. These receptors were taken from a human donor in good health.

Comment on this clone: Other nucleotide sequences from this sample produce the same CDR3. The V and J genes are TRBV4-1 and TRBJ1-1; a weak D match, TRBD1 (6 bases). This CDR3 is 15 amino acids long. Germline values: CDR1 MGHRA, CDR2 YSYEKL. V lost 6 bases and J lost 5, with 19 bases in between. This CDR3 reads CASSQPTRGGTEAFF. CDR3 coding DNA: TGCGCCAGCAGTCAGCCTACCAGAGGGGGGACTGAAGCTTTCTTT.

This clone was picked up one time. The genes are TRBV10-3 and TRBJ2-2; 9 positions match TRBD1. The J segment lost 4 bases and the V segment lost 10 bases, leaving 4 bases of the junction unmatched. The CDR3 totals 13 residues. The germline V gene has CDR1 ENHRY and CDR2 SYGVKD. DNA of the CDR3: TGTGCCACCGGACAGGGGACCACCGGGGAGCTGTTTTTT. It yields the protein CATGQGTTGELFF.

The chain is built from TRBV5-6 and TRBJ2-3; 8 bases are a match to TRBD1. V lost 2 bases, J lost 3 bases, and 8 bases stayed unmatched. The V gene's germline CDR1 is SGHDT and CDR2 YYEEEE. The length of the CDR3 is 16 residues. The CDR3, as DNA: TGTGCCAGCAGCTTTGATTCAGGGGGCTCGACAGATACGCAGTATTTT. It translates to CASSFDSGGSTDTQYF.

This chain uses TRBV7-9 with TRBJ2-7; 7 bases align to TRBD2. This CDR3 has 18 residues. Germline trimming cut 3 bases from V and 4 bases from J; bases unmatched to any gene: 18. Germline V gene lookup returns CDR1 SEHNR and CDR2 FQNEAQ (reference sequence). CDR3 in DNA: TGTGCCAGCAGCTTCGGGGGAAACCGGGACTATGGCGGGTACGAGCAGTACTTC. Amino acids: CASSFGGNRDYGGYEQYF.

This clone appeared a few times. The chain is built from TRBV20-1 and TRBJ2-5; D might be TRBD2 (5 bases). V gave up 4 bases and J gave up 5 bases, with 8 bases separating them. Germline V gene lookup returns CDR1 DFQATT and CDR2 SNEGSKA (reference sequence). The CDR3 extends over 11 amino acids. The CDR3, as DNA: TGCAGTGCTACCCCGGGGGAGACCCAGTACTTC. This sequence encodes CSATPGETQYF.

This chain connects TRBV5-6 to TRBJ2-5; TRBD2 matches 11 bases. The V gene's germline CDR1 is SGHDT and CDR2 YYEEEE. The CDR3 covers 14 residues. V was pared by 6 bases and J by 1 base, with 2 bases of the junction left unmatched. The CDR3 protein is CASKGLAAQETQYF. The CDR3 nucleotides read TGTGCCAGCAAGGGACTAGCGGCCCAAGAGACCCAGTACTTC.

The CDR3 DNA sequence: TGTGCCAGCAGCCAAGACCTCAGTCGGGGGCGGACTGGAAACACCATATATTTT. The encoded protein is CASSQDLSRGRTGNTIYF. The V gene is TRBV4-2, the J gene TRBJ1-3; a weak D match, TRBD1 (6 bases). V gave up 0 bases and J gave up 2 bases, with 17 bases separating them. Looked up from germline, CDR1 is LGHNA and CDR2 is YNFKEQ. The CDR3 length is 18 residues.

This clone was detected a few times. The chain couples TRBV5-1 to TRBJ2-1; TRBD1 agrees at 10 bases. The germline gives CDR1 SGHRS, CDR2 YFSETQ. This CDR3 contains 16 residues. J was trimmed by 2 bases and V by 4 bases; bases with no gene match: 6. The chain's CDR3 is CASSPLGTGAYNEQFF. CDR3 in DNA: TGCGCCAGCAGCCCCCTAGGGACAGGGGCCTACAATGAGCAGTTCTTC.

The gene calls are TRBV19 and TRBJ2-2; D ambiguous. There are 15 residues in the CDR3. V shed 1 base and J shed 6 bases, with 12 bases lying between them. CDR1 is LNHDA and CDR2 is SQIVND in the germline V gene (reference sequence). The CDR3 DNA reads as TGTGCCAGTAGTATAGTCCGCAGCCTCCCCGGGGAGCTGTTTTTT. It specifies CASSIVRSLPGELFF.

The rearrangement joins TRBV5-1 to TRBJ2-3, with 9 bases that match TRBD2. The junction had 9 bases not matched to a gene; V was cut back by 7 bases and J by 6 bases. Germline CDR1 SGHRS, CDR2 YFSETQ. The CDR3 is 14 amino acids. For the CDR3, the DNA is TGCGCCAGCTTCTTAGCGGGAGCGGGGGATACGCAGTATTTT. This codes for CASFLAGAGDTQYF.

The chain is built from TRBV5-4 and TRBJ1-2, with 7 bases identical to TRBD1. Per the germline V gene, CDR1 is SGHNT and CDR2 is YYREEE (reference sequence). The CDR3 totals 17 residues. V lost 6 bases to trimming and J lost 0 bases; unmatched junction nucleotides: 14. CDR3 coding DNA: TGTGCCAGCACCGGGGAGGGACAGCGGTTCTCTAACTATGGCTACACCTTC. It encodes CASTGEGQRFSNYGYTF.

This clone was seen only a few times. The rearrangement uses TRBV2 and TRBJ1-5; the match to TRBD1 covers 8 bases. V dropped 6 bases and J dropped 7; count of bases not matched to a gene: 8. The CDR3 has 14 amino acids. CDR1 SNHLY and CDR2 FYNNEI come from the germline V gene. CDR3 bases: TGTGCCAGCAGACCGACAGGGGTGAGGCAGCCCCAGCATTTT. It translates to CASRPTGVRQPQHF. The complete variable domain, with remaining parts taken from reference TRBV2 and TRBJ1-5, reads EPEVTQTPSHQVTQMGQEVILRCVPISNHLYFYWYRQILGQKVEFLVSFYNNEISEKSEIFDDQFSVERPDGSNFTLKIRSTKLEDSAMYFCASRPTGVRQPQHFGDGTRLSIL.

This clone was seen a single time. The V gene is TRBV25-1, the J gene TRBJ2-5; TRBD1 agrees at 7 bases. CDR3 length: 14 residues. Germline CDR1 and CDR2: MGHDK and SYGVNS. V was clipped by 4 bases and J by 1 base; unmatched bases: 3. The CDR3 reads CASSGRTGQETQYF. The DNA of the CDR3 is TGTGCCAGCAGTGGAAGGACAGGCCAAGAGACCCAGTACTTC.

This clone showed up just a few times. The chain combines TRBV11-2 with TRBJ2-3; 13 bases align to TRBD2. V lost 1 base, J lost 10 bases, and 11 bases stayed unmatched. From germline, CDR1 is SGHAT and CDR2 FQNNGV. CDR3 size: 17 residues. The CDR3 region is CASSLGTSGRSLSSQYF. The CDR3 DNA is TGTGCCAGCAGCTTAGGGACTAGCGGGAGAAGCCTCTCTTCGCAGTATTTT.

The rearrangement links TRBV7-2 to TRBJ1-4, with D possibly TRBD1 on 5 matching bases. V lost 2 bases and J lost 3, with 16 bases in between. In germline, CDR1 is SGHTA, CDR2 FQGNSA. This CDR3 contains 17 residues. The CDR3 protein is CASSLNHGGNSNEKLFF. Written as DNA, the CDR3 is TGTGCCAGCAGCTTAAACCACGGGGGGAATTCTAATGAAAAACTGTTTTTT.

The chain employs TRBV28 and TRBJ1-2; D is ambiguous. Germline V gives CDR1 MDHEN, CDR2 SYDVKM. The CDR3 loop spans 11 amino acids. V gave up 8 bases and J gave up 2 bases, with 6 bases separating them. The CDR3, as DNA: TGTGCCAGCTCTGACAACTATGGCTACACCTTC. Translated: CASSDNYGYTF.

The DNA for the CDR3 is TGTGCCACAGGGGGGCAGTTGAACACTGAAGCTTTCTTT. Its protein product is CATGGQLNTEAFF. This chain joins TRBV6-1 and TRBJ1-1; TRBD1 agrees at 7 bases. Trimming at V came to 10 bases and at J to 0 bases, leaving 5 bases not matched to a gene. Germline lookup yields CDR1 MNHNS and CDR2 SASEGT. The CDR3 has 13 residues.